This T cell receptor (beta chain) was recorded in a study of shared clonotypes between healthy human individuals. Regarding the study as a whole: Investigators expected sequencing depth to affect clonotype sharing among donors.

Assay used: immunoSEQ multiplex PCR; TCRdb lists only in-frame clones, some missing. The table shows 2 million to 2.5 million clones, with approximately 93% occurring only once. In the case of this clone: The antigen is unknown. Different DNA sequences within this sample yield the same CDR3.

Every donor, a Caucasian adult, lived in Nashville, Tennessee. CDR1 and CDR2 (germline): SNHLY, FYNNEI. CDR3 length: 11 residues. Between the trimmed V and J ends, which lost 4 bases and 3 bases, there was a span of 3 bases. The chain joins TRBV2 to TRBJ1-1; the D is unclear. The receptor comes from a young man in good health. Some clones in this sample may be carry-over from other donors' samples. Specimen: naive CD4+ T cells from PBMCs. Subset noted: CD45RA+ positively selected. This CDR3 is CASSVHTEAFF. The CDR3, as DNA: TGTGCCAGCAGTGTACACACTGAAGCTTTCTTT.